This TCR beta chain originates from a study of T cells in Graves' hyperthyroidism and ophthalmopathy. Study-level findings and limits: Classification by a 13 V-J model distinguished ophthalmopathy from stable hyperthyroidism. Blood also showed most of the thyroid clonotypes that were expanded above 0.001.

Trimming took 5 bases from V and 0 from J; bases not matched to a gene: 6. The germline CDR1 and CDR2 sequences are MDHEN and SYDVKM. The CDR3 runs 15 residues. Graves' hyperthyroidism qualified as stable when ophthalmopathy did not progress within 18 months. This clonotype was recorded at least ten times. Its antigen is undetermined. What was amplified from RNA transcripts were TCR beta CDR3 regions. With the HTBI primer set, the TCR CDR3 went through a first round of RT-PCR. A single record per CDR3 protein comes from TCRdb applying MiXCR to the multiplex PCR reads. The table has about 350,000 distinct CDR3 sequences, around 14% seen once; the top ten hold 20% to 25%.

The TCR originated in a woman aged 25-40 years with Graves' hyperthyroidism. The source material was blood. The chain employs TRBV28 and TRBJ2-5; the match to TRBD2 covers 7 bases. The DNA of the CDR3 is TGTGCCAGCAGTCCAGCGGGGACGTACCAAGAGACCCAGTACTTC. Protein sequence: CASSPAGTYQETQYF.